Below, 25 T cell receptor beta chains from the same sample are listed, as sequenced in a study of T-cell memory formation after mild COVID-19. MiXCR, applied by TCRdb to the 5' RACE reads, yields one record per CDR3 protein. The data show 200,000 to 250,000 distinct CDR3 sequences, with 9.5% to 10% seen just once and 3.5% to 4% held by the top ten. Input material: PBMCs or a T cell subset sorted from them (not recorded which). The receptors were gathered from a man younger than 35 who had mild COVID-19 (a few samples of this study predate the infection). Cell type and time point are not known.

This clonotype was detected once. The rearrangement links TRBV12-3 or TRBV12-4 to TRBJ2-2; D perhaps matches TRBD1 (6 bases). Trimming shortened V by 5 bases and J by 4 bases, and 14 bases separated the two germline ends. The CDR3 has 15 amino acids. The CDR3 DNA sequence: TGTGCCAGCAGTCCCAGGGGAATACGCACCGGGGAGCTGTTTTTT. It codes for CASSPRGIRTGELFF.

This clonotype was seen more than once but under ten times. The rearrangement uses TRBV13 and TRBJ2-5; 7 bases fit TRBD1. This CDR3 comprises 12 residues. Germline loops: CDR1 PRHDT, CDR2 FYEKMQ (reference sequence). Unmatched junction bases numbered 8, after V lost 4 bases and J lost 12 bases. CDR3: CASSSYRGREYF. DNA of the CDR3: TGTGCCAGCAGCTCATACAGGGGTAGGGAGTACTTC. Full variable domain (outside the CDR3, taken from reference TRBV13 and TRBJ2-5): AAGVIQSPRHLIKEKRETATLKCYPIPRHDTVYWYQQGPGQDPQFLISFYEKMQSDKGSIPDRFSAQQFSDYHSELNMSSLELGDSALYFCASSSYRGREYFGPGTRLLVL.

This clonotype was seen repeatedly, ten times or more. The CDR3, as DNA: TGCGCCAGCAGCTTATCCCGAGATCAGCCCCAGCATTTT. Amino acids: CASSLSRDQPQHF. The genes are TRBV5-1 and TRBJ1-5; D is undetermined. The germline V gene has CDR1 SGHRS and CDR2 YFSETQ. V lost 2 bases and J lost 5, with 8 bases in between. The CDR3 length is 13 residues.

This clonotype has just a few counts. The chain is built from TRBV5-5 and TRBJ2-1; TRBD1 matches at 10 bases. J was trimmed by 9 bases and V by 0 bases; bases with no gene match: 9. Per germline, CDR1 SGHKS and CDR2 YYEKEE (reference sequence). CDR3 length: 16 residues. The CDR3 DNA follows: TGTGCCAGCAGCTTGGCGGGGACAGGGGTCTATGGTGAGCAGTTCTTC. Its protein product is CASSLAGTGVYGEQFF.

The rearrangement joins TRBV4-2 to TRBJ2-1, with 7 bases matching TRBD2. This CDR3 spans 11 amino acids. The ends lost 4 bases at V and 14 bases at J; junction bases unmatched: 5. Looked up from germline, CDR1 is LGHNA and CDR2 is YNFKEQ. The CDR3: CASSRAGREFF. The CDR3 nucleotides are TGTGCCAGCAGCCGAGCGGGGCGTGAGTTCTTC.

V usage is TRBV18 and J usage is TRBJ1-2; D gene uncertain. The CDR3 consists of 14 residues. V was trimmed by 6 bases and J by 4 bases, leaving 15 bases between them. CDR1 and CDR2 (germline): KGHSH, LQKENI. The CDR3 coding sequence is TGTGCCAGCTCGCCTACTTCAGCCTTCTATGGCTACACCTTC. Amino acids: CASSPTSAFYGYTF.

This clonotype was counted a few times. The chain uses TRBV5-1 and TRBJ1-6; the D gene is possibly TRBD1 (5 bases). V was trimmed by 0 bases and J by 11 bases, leaving 9 bases between them. The CDR3 consists of 13 residues. Germline V CDR1 and CDR2: SGHRS, YFSETQ. The CDR3 loop is CASSLDGGAPLHF. The CDR3 DNA is TGCGCCAGCAGCTTGGATGGGGGGGCACCCCTCCACTTT.

This clonotype turned up a few times. The chain joins TRBV15 to TRBJ1-5; D is unresolved. Trimming pared 4 bases from V and 2 bases from J, leaving 12 bases between. Germline lookup yields CDR1 LNHNV and CDR2 YYDKDF (reference sequence). The CDR3 totals 15 residues. CDR3 sequence: CATSTRKQGNQPQHF. The CDR3 DNA reads as TGTGCCACCAGCACCCGCAAACAAGGCAATCAGCCCCAGCATTTT.

The sample holds a few counts of this clonotype. The chain carries TRBV7-6 and TRBJ2-5; unclear D gene. The CDR3 runs to 13 residues. Germline CDR1 and CDR2: SGHVS and FNYEAQ. The V and J ends lost 3 bases and 4 bases respectively, with 9 bases between them. The chain's CDR3 is CASSLTAAETQYF. The CDR3 DNA follows: TGTGCCAGCAGCTTGACGGCAGCAGAGACCCAGTACTTC.

The chain has TRBV12-3 or TRBV12-4 and TRBJ1-5; 9 positions agree with TRBD1. V lost 2 bases to trimming and J lost 6 bases; unmatched junction nucleotides: 5. CDR3 length: 15 residues. CDR3: CASSLWTGEGQPQHF. The CDR3 DNA reads TGTGCCAGCAGTTTATGGACAGGGGAGGGTCAGCCCCAGCATTTT.

This clonotype turned up a few times. The genes are TRBV5-1 and TRBJ2-3; the D gene could be TRBD1 or TRBD2 (5 bases each). V gave up 4 bases and J gave up 5 bases, with 11 bases separating them. Germline V lookup: CDR1 SGHRS, CDR2 YFSETQ. This CDR3 has 13 amino acids. The CDR3 region is CASSGDGEDTQYF. CDR3 nucleotides: TGCGCCAGCAGCGGGGACGGTGAAGATACGCAGTATTTT.

The rearrangement uses TRBV5-1 and TRBJ1-4; 7 bases agree with TRBD1. The CDR3 is 13 residues long. Trimming took 7 bases from V and 3 from J; bases not matched to a gene: 3. Per germline, CDR1 SGHRS and CDR2 YFSETQ. The CDR3 DNA is TGCGCCAGCCGACAGGGAGCTAATGAAAAACTGTTTTTT. Translating gives CASRQGANEKLFF.

This clonotype was observed at least ten times. J is TRBJ1-2 and V is TRBV6-1; D call uncertain. Trimming removed 4 bases at V and 4 bases at J, with 10 bases between. Germline values: CDR1 MNHNS, CDR2 SASEGT. The CDR3 has 13 amino acids. CDR3 in DNA: TGTGCCAGCAGTGTGGGGAACAGCTATGGCTACACCTTC. It yields the protein CASSVGNSYGYTF.

V is TRBV20-1 and J is TRBJ2-3; TRBD2 matches 11 bases. Germline trimming cut 5 bases from V and 3 bases from J; bases unmatched to any gene: 4. The CDR3 runs to 14 residues. Germline V gene lookup returns CDR1 DFQATT and CDR2 SNEGSKA (reference sequence). CDR3 DNA sequence: TGCAGTGCTGGTAGCGGGGGGGCGACAGATACGCAGTATTTT. As protein: CSAGSGGATDTQYF.

This clonotype showed up just a few times. This chain joins TRBV18 and TRBJ2-5; a possible D gene is TRBD1 (5 bases). V was trimmed by 3 bases and J by 5 bases, leaving 19 bases between them. CDR1 KGHSH and CDR2 LQKENI come from the germline V gene. The CDR3 covers 16 residues. The CDR3 loop is CASSPSRVTLAETQYF. In nucleotides, the CDR3 is TGTGCCAGCTCACCGAGCAGGGTGACGCTGGCGGAGACCCAGTACTTC.

The table lists this clonotype with many counts. The CDR3 loop is CASSYSLAGGDTQYF. The CDR3 bases are TGTGCCAGCAGTTACTCCCTAGCGGGGGGCGATACGCAGTATTTT. This chain joins TRBV6-5 and TRBJ2-3; TRBD2 matches at 11 bases. J was trimmed by 6 bases and V by 0 bases; bases with no gene match: 2. Germline CDR1 MNHEY, CDR2 SVGAGI. The length of the CDR3 is 15 residues.

This clonotype was counted between two and nine times. The chain combines TRBV20-1 with TRBJ2-3, with a tentative D call TRBD1 (6 bases). Germline CDR1 reads DFQATT; CDR2 reads SNEGSKA (reference sequence). This CDR3 is built from 14 residues. This chain's CDR3 is CTLKGDPNTDTQYF. The CDR3 nucleotides read TGCACCCTAAAGGGGGACCCTAACACAGATACGCAGTATTTT.

The chain joins TRBV24-1 to TRBJ2-2, with 8 bases that match TRBD1. This CDR3 region has 13 residues. V was pared by 7 bases and J by 6 bases, with 3 bases of the junction left unmatched. Germline V gives CDR1 KGHDR, CDR2 SFDVKD. The CDR3 here is CATRDREAGELFF. CDR3 DNA sequence: TGTGCCACCAGGGACAGGGAGGCCGGGGAGCTGTTTTTT.

The table lists this clonotype with a few counts. The genes are TRBV18 and TRBJ2-1; D uncertain. This CDR3 has 13 residues. V was cut by 2 bases and J by 6 bases, with 8 bases left in between. Germline V gene lookup returns CDR1 KGHSH and CDR2 LQKENI. The CDR3 here is CASSPGQVNEQFF. CDR3 DNA: TGTGCCAGCTCACCAGGGCAGGTCAATGAGCAGTTCTTC.

Many counts were recorded for this clonotype. The rearrangement joins TRBV7-3 to TRBJ2-3, with D tentatively TRBD2 (7 bases). The CDR3 runs 16 residues. The V gene lost 5 bases and the J gene lost 1 base, with 16 bases spanning the gap. CDR1 SGHTA and CDR2 FQGTGA come from the germline V gene. The CDR3 bases are TGTGCCAGCAGCCGAGGCGGAGGGGGGGGCACAGATACGCAGTATTTT. Translating gives CASSRGGGGGTDTQYF.

This clonotype was observed a handful of times. The rearrangement links TRBV18 to TRBJ2-7; 8 bases are a match to TRBD1. CDR1 is KGHSH and CDR2 is LQKENI in the germline V gene. J was trimmed by 5 bases and V by 4 bases; bases with no gene match: 7. The CDR3 is 14 residues long. CDR3 sequence reads: CASSHGQGVDEQYV. CDR3 bases: TGTGCCAGCTCACACGGACAGGGCGTAGACGAGCAGTACGTC.

This clonotype came up many times. The chain recombines TRBV2 with TRBJ2-1; 10 nucleotides match TRBD1. Germline assignment: CDR1 SNHLY and CDR2 FYNNEI. V lost 4 bases to trimming and J lost 6 bases; unmatched junction nucleotides: 12. This CDR3 has 17 amino acids. This chain's CDR3 is CASSGAAGTGEVNEQFF. In DNA form, the CDR3 reads TGTGCCAGCAGTGGGGCCGCCGGGACAGGGGAGGTCAATGAGCAGTTCTTC.

The V call is TRBV5-1, the J call TRBJ2-4; 7 bases are shared with TRBD1. Germline-derived CDR1 and CDR2 are SGHRS and YFSETQ. After removal of 0 bases from V and 1 base from J, the junction contained 4 bases not matched to a gene. CDR3 length: 16 amino acids. In DNA, the CDR3 is TGCGCCAGCAGCTTGGAAGGGGGCGAGGCCAAAAACATTCAGTACTTC. Translation gives CASSLEGGEAKNIQYF. The variable domain in full, completed from reference TRBV5-1 and TRBJ2-4, reads KAGVTQTPRYLIKTRGQQVTLSCSPISGHRSVSWYQQTPGQGLQFLFEYFSETQRNKGNFPGRFSGRQFSNSRSEMNVSTLELGDSALYLCASSLEGGEAKNIQYFGAGTRLSVL.

This clonotype was counted at least ten times. The V and J genes are TRBV7-2 and TRBJ1-5, with 11 bases matching TRBD1. The CDR3 has 17 residues. Germline CDR1 is SGHTA and CDR2 is FQGNSA. J was trimmed by 2 bases and V by 1 base; bases with no gene match: 4. The CDR3 protein is CASSLGTGGSGNQPQHF. The CDR3 nucleotides read TGTGCCAGCAGCTTAGGGACAGGGGGCTCGGGCAATCAGCCCCAGCATTTT.

The chain links TRBV24-1 to TRBJ2-1, with 9 bases matching TRBD2. CDR1 and CDR2 (germline): KGHDR, SFDVKD. Trimming took 1 base from V and 7 from J; bases not matched to a gene: 7. There are 16 residues in the CDR3. Here the CDR3 DNA reads TGTGCCACCAGTGATTTTAGTTCGAGCGGGGGGAATGAGCAGTTCTTC. Protein product: CATSDFSSSGGNEQFF.